A selection of T cell receptor beta chains follows, all from one sample in a study of blood T cell repertoires in COVID-19. Method: immunoSEQ multiplex PCR; TCRdb's copy keeps in-frame clones and lacks some. The data show around 58,000 clones, more than 80% seen once. The sequencing sample was made of PBMCs or T cells enriched from blood (not recorded which). The origin of the receptors is a woman aged 40-49 years with acute COVID-19. Each CDR3 is given with its conserved first and last residue. Each record gives: V gene, J gene, CDR3 protein.

v_call: TRBV5-1
j_call: TRBJ1-1
cdr3_aa: CASSLGTANYEAFF

v_call: TRBV27
j_call: TRBJ2-7
cdr3_aa: CASSLGQDYEQYF

v_call: TRBV6-5
j_call: TRBJ2-2
cdr3_aa: CASSRTSGRELFF

v_call: TRBV7-9
j_call: TRBJ2-1
cdr3_aa: CASSSQTSGGHNEQFF

v_call: TRBV7-2
j_call: TRBJ2-1
cdr3_aa: CASSLGLAGGNEQFF

v_call: TRBV19
j_call: TRBJ2-1
cdr3_aa: CASSLLAGENEQFF

v_call: TRBV11-2
j_call: TRBJ1-6
cdr3_aa: CASSLGGTVYSPLHF

v_call: TRBV19
j_call: TRBJ2-1
cdr3_aa: CASSQDRGAYNEQFF

v_call: TRBV6-5
j_call: TRBJ1-1
cdr3_aa: CASKTGTGMTEAFF

v_call: TRBV11-3
j_call: TRBJ2-2
cdr3_aa: CASSFESGVGNTGELFF

v_call: TRBV7-9
j_call: TRBJ1-1
cdr3_aa: CASRLTVNTEAFF

v_call: TRBV7-8
j_call: TRBJ1-4
cdr3_aa: CASSLLRQRGNEKLFF

v_call: TRBV7-9
j_call: TRBJ2-1
cdr3_aa: CASSLRDRGRDEQFF

v_call: TRBV10-3
j_call: TRBJ2-7
cdr3_aa: CAIATGIGSYEQYF

v_call: TRBV11-3
j_call: TRBJ1-5
cdr3_aa: CASSLDARFAEEPQHF

v_call: TRBV19
j_call: TRBJ1-5
cdr3_aa: CASRPDRSIHQPQHF

v_call: TRBV28
j_call: TRBJ1-5
cdr3_aa: CASSLSGRGGNQPQHF

v_call: TRBV28
j_call: TRBJ1-5
cdr3_aa: CASSFGPRAQHF

v_call: TRBV28
j_call: TRBJ1-4
cdr3_aa: CASSLIRRELFF

v_call: TRBV11-2
j_call: TRBJ1-2
cdr3_aa: CASSSGVYGYTF

v_call: TRBV11-2
j_call: TRBJ2-1
cdr3_aa: CASSLGAGEQFF

v_call: TRBV29-1
j_call: TRBJ1-2
cdr3_aa: CSVETGVGYGYTF

v_call: TRBV3-1/TRBV3-2
j_call: TRBJ1-4
cdr3_aa: CASGQRTDNEKLFF

v_call: TRBV27
j_call: TRBJ1-1
cdr3_aa: CASSFGSGNTEAFF

v_call: TRBV24-1
j_call: TRBJ2-7
cdr3_aa: CATSATGSYEQYF

v_call: TRBV5-4
j_call: TRBJ1-2
cdr3_aa: CASSLDRTSYGYTF

v_call: TRBV9
j_call: TRBJ2-2
cdr3_aa: CASSQGGVKSRAGELFF

v_call: TRBV5-1
j_call: TRBJ1-5
cdr3_aa: CASSLGPGIGQPQHF

v_call: TRBV10-3
j_call: TRBJ1-5
cdr3_aa: CAISETPNQPQHF

v_call: TRBV10-1
j_call: TRBJ1-1
cdr3_aa: CASSRDRGAEAFF

v_call: TRBV4-2
j_call: TRBJ2-2
cdr3_aa: CASSQAGSGDTGELFF

v_call: TRBV5-1
j_call: TRBJ1-4
cdr3_aa: CASSPGRSHGEKLFF

v_call: TRBV27
j_call: TRBJ2-7
cdr3_aa: CASSPGLGFSEQYF

v_call: TRBV28
j_call: TRBJ2-3
cdr3_aa: CASSETGDFTDTQYF